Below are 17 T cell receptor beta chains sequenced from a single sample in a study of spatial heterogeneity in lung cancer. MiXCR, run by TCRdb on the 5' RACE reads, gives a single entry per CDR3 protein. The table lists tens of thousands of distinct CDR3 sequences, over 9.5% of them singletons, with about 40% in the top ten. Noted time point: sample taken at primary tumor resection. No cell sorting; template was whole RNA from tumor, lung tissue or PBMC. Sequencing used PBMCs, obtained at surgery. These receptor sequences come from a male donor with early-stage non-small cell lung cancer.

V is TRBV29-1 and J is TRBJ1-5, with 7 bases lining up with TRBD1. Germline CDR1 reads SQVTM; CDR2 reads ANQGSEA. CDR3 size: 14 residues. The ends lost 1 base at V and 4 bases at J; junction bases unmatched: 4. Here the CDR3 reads CSVEVEGANQPQHF. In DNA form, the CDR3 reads TGCAGCGTTGAAGTGGAGGGGGCGAATCAGCCCCAGCATTTT.

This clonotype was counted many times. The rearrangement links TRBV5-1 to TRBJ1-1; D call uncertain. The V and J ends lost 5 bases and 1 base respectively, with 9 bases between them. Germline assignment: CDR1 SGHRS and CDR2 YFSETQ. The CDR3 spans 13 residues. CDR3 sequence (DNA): TGCGCCAGCAGTAAGTCAGGGAACACTGAAGCTTTCTTT. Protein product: CASSKSGNTEAFF.

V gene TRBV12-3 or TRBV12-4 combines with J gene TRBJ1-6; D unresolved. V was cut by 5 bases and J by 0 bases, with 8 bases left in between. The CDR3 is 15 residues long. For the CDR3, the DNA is TGTGCCAGCAGTCGGGCGAGCTCCTATAATTCACCCCTCCACTTT. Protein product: CASSRASSYNSPLHF.

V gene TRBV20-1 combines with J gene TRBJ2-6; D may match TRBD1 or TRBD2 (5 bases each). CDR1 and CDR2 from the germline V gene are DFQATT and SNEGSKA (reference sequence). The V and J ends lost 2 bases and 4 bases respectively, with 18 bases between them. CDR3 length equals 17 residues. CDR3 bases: TGCAGTGCTAGAACCGACAGCTGGGGGACCGGGGCCAACGTCCTGACTTTC. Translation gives CSARTDSWGTGANVLTF.

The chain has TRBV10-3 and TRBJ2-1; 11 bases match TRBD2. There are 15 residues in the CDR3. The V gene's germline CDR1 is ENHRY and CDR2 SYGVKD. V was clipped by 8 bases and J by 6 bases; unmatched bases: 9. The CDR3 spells CAIAVAGGPVNEQFF. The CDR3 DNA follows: TGTGCCATCGCGGTAGCGGGAGGGCCAGTCAATGAGCAGTTCTTC.

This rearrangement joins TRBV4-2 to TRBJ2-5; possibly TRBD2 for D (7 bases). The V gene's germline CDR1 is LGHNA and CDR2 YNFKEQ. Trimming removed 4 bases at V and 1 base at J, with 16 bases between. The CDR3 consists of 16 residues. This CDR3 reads CASSLSGGDLQETQYF. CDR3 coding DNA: TGTGCCAGCAGCCTTTCGGGGGGCGATCTCCAAGAGACCCAGTACTTC.

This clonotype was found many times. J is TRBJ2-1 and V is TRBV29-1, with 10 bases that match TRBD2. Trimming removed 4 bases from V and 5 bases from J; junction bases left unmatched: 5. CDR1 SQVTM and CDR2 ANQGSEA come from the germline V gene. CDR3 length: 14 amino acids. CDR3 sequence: CSVGGTSAHNEQFF. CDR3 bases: TGCAGCGTTGGGGGGACTAGCGCCCACAATGAGCAGTTCTTC.

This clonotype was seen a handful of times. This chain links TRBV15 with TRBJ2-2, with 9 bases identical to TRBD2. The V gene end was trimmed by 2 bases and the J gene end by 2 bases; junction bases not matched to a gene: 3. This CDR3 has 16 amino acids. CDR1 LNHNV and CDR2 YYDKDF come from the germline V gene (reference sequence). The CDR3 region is CATSRFSGRNTGELFF. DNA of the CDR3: TGTGCCACCAGCAGATTTAGCGGGAGAAACACCGGGGAGCTGTTTTTT.

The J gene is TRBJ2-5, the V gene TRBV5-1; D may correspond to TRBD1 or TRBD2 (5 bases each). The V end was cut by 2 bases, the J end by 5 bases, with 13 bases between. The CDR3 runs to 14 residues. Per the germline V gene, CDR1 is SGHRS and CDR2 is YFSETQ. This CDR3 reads CASSFLDGAETQYF. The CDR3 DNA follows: TGCGCCAGCAGCTTCCTGGACGGGGCGGAGACCCAGTACTTC.

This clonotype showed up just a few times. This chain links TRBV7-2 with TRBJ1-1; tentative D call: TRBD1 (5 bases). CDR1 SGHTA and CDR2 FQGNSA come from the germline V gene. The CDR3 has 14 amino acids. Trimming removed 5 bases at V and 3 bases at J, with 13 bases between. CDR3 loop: CASSPQVVDTEAFF. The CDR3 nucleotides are TGTGCCAGCAGCCCACAGGTTGTGGACACTGAAGCTTTCTTT.

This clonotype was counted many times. DNA of the CDR3: TGTGCCAGCAGCCCGACAGTGAGCTCCTATAATTCACCCCTCCACTTT. Its translation is CASSPTVSSYNSPLHF. The gene calls are TRBV9 and TRBJ1-6; D may be TRBD1 (5 bases). This CDR3 has 16 amino acids. The V gene's germline CDR1 is SGDLS and CDR2 YYNGEE. Trimming took off 4 bases at V and 0 bases at J, with 11 bases between the two ends.

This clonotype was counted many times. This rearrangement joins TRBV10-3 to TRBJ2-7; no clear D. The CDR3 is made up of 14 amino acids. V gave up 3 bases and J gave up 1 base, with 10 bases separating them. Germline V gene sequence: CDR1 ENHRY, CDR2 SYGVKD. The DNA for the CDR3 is TGTGCCATCAGTGACCCCGCCCGTTCCTACGAGCAGTACTTC. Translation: CAISDPARSYEQYF.

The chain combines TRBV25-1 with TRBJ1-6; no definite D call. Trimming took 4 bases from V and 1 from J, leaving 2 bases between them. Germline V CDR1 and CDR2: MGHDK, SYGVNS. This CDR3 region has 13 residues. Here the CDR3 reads CASSGSYNSPLHF. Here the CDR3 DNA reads TGTGCCAGCAGTGGTTCCTATAATTCACCCCTCCACTTT.

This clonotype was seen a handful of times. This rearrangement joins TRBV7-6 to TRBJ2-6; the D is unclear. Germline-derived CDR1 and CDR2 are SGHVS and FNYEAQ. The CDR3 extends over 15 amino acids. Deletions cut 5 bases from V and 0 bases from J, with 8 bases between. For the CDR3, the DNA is TGTGCCAGCAGCCCATACGGCTCTGGGGCCAACGTCCTGACTTTC. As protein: CASSPYGSGANVLTF.

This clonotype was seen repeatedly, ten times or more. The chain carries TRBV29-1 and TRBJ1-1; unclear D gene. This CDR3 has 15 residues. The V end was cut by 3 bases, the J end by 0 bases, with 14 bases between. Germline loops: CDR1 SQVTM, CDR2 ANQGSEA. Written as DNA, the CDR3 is TGCAGCGTTGACATCTCAAGCCGAATGAACACTGAAGCTTTCTTT. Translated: CSVDISSRMNTEAFF.

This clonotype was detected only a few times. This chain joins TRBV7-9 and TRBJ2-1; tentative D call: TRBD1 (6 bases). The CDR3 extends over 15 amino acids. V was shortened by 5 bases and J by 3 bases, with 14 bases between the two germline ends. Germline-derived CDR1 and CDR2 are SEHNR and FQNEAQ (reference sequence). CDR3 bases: TGTGCCAGCAGCCCACCGACGGACAGCTACAATGAGCAGTTCTTC. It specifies CASSPPTDSYNEQFF.

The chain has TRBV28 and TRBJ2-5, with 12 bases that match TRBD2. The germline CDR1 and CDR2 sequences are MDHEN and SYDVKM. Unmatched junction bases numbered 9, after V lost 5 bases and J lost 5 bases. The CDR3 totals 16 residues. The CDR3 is CASSLRTLAGGETQYF. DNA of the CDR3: TGTGCCAGCAGTCTTCGAACTCTAGCGGGAGGGGAGACCCAGTACTTC. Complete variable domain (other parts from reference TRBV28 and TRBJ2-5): DVKVTQSSRYLVKRTGEKVFLECVQDMDHENMFWYRQDPGLGLRLIYFSYDVKMKEKGDIPEGYSVSREKKERFSLILESASTNQTSMYLCASSLRTLAGGETQYFGPGTRLLVL.